This entry describes one T cell receptor beta chain. Its antigen is not identified. The data were obtained in a study of OX40 agonist ivuxolimab in advanced cancers. The study, taken as a whole, reports: CD4+ T cells averaged fewer expanded clones than CD8+ T cells.

The method was immunoSEQ multiplex PCR; TCRdb's version includes in-frame clones alone and lacks a portion of them. The repertoire holds 71,000 or so clones, with nearly 95% as singletons. Sequencing was performed on CD4+ or CD8+ T cells sorted from blood, taken in a trial of the OX40 agonist ivuxolimab. The receptor's source is an adult with an advanced solid tumor such as melanoma, head and neck, liver or kidney cancer.

CDR3 sequence reads: CASSRMDNEQFF. As DNA, the CDR3 is TGCGCCAGCAGCCGTATGGACAATGAGCAGTTCTTC. J is TRBJ2-1 and V is TRBV4-1, with D unresolved. The CDR3 length is 12 residues. Germline assignment: CDR1 MGHRA and CDR2 YSYEKL. Trimming took off 4 bases at V and 5 bases at J, with 6 bases between the two ends.